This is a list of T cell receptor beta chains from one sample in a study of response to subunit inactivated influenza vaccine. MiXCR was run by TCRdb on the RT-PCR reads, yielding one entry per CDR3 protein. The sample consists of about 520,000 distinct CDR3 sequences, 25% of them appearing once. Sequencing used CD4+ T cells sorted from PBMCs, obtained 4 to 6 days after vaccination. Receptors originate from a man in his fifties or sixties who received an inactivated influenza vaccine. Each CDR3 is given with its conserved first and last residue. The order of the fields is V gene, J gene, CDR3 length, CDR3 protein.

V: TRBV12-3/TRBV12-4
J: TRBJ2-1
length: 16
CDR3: CASSTPLAGVVNEQFF

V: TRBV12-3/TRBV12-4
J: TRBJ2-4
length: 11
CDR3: CASTLDSIQYF

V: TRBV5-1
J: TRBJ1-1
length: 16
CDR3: CASSLDAGTMNTEAFF

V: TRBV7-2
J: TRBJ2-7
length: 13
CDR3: CASSLLIAYEQYF

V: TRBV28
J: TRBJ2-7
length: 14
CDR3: CASSRTPLVYEQYF

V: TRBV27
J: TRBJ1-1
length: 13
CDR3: CASSLRGNTEAFF

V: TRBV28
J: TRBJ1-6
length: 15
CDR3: CASSLTTGGNSPLHF

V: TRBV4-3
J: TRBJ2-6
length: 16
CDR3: CASSQELAAGANVLTF

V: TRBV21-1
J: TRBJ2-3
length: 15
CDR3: CASRGLAGSPDTQYF

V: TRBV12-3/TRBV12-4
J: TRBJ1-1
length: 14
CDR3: CASSLSGIGGEAFF

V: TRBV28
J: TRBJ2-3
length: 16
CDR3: CASSSRLAGGPDTQYF

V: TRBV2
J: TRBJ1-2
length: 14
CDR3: CASSEGYLLYGYTF

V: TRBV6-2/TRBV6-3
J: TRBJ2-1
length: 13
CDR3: CASSQLEWAEQFF

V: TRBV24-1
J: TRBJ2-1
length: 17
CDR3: CATSVTSGGPSYNEQFF

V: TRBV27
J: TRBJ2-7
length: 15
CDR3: CASKKSLAGGYEQYF

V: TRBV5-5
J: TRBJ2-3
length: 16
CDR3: CASSFGGRTSTDTQYF

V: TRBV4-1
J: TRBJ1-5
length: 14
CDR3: CASSQADRNQPQHF

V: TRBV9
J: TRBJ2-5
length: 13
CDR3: CASSAGGLETQYF

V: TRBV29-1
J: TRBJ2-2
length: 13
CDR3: CSVGTRNTGELVF

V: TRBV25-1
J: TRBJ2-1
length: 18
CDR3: CASSELGQGAFSYNEQFF

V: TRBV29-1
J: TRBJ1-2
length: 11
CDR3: CSAGQSYGYTF

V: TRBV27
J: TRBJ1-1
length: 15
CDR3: CASSSTGGSSAEAFF

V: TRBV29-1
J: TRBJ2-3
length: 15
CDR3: CSVATGTSGGDTQYF

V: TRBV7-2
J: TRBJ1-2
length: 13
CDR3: CASSLDGLGGYTF

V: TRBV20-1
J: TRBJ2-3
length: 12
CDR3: CSASVSTDTQYF

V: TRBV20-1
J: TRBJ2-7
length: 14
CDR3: CSARDRNRGNEQYF

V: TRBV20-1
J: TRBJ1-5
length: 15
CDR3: CSARLPGRLNQPQHF

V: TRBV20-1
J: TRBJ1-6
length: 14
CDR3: CSATRTGGNSPLHF

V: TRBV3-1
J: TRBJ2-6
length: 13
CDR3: CASSQRRANVLTF

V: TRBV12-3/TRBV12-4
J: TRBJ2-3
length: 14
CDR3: CASSDGLKSDTQYF

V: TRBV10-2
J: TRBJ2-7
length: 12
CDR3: CASSGVRGEQYF

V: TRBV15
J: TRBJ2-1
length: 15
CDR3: CATSRGAGGDNEQFF

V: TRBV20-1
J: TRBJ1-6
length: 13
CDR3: CSARDRVNSPLHF

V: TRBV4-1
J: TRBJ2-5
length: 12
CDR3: CASSQGVWPQYF

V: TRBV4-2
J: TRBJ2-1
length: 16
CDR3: CASSQGLAGTGNEQFF

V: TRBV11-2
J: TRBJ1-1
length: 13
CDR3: CASSFPGRTEAFF

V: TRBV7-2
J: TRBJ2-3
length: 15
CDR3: CASSLGGIGTDTQYF

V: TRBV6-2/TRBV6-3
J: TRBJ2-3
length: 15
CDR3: CASSYVDWYTDTQYF

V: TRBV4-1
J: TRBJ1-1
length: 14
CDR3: CASGQGALNTEAFF

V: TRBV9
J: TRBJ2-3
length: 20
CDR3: CASSVNPEGPSGRASDTQYF